The entry below gives a single TCR beta chain sequence along with its context. Replicate PCRs run on unsorted PBMC used roughly 270 ng DNA, which was about 28,000 T cell genomes. Using immunoSEQ multiplex PCR, the repertoire was profiled, and TCRdb retains in-frame clones only, with some absent. The repertoire holds fewer than 500,000 clones, with 60% to 80% as singletons. The data stem from a study of shared clonotypes between healthy human individuals. Per germline, CDR1 SGHNT and CDR2 YYREEE (reference sequence). Between the trimmed V and J ends, which lost 4 bases and 7 bases, there was a span of 15 bases. There are 15 residues in the CDR3.

The rearrangement links TRBV5-4 to TRBJ1-6, with D perhaps matching TRBD1 (5 bases). Sample: PBMCs. This TCR derives from a middle-aged woman in good health. Some clones in this sample may be carry-over from other donors' samples. CDR3 nucleotides: TGTGCCAGCAGCGGAGGGACGGAAAGAAATTCACCCCTCCACTTT. Translation: CASSGGTERNSPLHF.